This T cell receptor beta chain is drawn from a study of Ad26.COV2.S vaccination and SARS-CoV-2 variants (dated by TCRdb to about 2021). Background on the whole study: Vaccine-arm donors were drawn from COV1001, a multicentre, randomized, double-blind, placebo-controlled phase I-IIa trial of Ad26.COV2.S in healthy adults. Participants in the trial were split at random into five groups of five each, receiving low-dose or high-dose Ad26.COV2.S once or twice, or else placebo on both occasions. Ad26.COV2.S was given intramuscularly at 5x10^10 or 1x10^11 viral particles, as a single shot or as two shots 56 days apart. Blinding of investigators to trial group allocation was maintained during experiments and outcome assessment. A total of 32 samples were included in the TCR-sequenced set, comprising roughly 19 Ad26.COV2.S vaccine recipients, 5 placebo recipients and 8 SARS-CoV-2 convalescent individuals. TCRbeta repertoire sequencing served as the tool for gauging how specific and how broad the SARS-CoV-2-reactive T cell receptors were following Ad26.COV2.S vaccination. Broad study findings and their caveats: The authors noted that the TCR breadth and depth analyses may have underestimated total T cell responses. The study was not powered to compare responses between vaccine doses or regimens. Spike-specific TCR breadth was higher in Ad26.COV2.S recipients than in placebo recipients (P = 0.0014). Substantial breadth of spike-specific CD8+ and CD4+ T cell responses was reported after vaccination. Vaccine and placebo recipients had similar non-spike TCR breadth, a finding consistent with the vaccine containing only spike.

According to the study, the label for this sample's treatment or condition signals: 15 to 20 received Ad26.COV2.S at low or high dose, single or two shots; roughly five received placebo; per-sample allocation not given. For vaccine and placebo recipients, repertoires were sequenced using samples collected on day 63 after the first injection. Between 29 July and 7 August 2020, Cohort 1b enrolled 25 adults aged 18-55 years at one site in Boston, USA. As a vaccine, Ad26.COV2.S was a replication-incompetent adenovirus type 26 vector that expressed a prefusion-stabilized SARS-CoV-2 spike protein derived from the original Wuhan strain. Germline trimming amounts to 2 bases on V and 3 bases on J, with 8 as the count of junction bases outside the gene matches. The CDR3 numbers 17 residues from cysteine through phenylalanine. The read is trimmed to its CDR3 DNA, 51 bases read in frame from base 1. Per the germline V gene, MNHEY is the CDR1 and SVGEGT is the CDR2.

TCRbeta CDR3 regions were sequenced with the immunoSEQ Assay. After extraction, genomic DNA underwent amplification by bias-controlled multiplex PCR, followed by high-throughput sequencing. The authors' analysis ran thus. To quantify the absolute abundance of every unique TCRbeta CDR3 region, sequences were collapsed and filtered. T cell fraction was estimated by normalizing TCRbeta template counts to usable DNA, with usable DNA measured through amplification of reference genes found in all nucleated cells. Repertoire TCRs were annotated as SARS-CoV-2-specific when V gene, CDR3 amino acid sequence and J gene were exactly matched to a known reactive TCR set. MIRA supplied the reference SARS-CoV-2 TCR set, which was filtered for enrichment in COVID-19-positive ImmuneCODE repertoires so that public or cross-reactive TCRs were removed. Using the MIRA antigens, annotated TCRs were further analysed by specific ORF or by position within an ORF. Breadth was defined as the number of annotated unique rearrangements divided by the total number of unique productive rearrangements, and depth was defined as the summed frequency of the annotated unique rearrangements. Two-sided Wilcoxon rank-sum tests were applied when comparing TCR breadth between groups. TCRdb's version of the immuneACCESS table is confined to in-frame rearrangements and falls short of the full clone set. An unresolved V gene accounts for under half of the shortfall where checked; the remainder is of unknown origin. That table gives V, J and clone size, and the DNA gave D and trimming. This sample lists around 320,000 clones; 86% were detected once. Together, the top ten hold 1.5% to 2% of the sample.

Turning to this clone: What antigen it recognizes has not been identified. No much larger clone is present one base from it, and per-base qualities are unavailable.

The origin of this receptor is a person between 18 and 65 years old who received the Ad26.COV2.S COVID-19 vaccine or a placebo. The rearranged chain carries TRBV6-2 or TRBV6-3 and TRBJ1-2, with 11 bases matching TRBD1. Material: peripheral blood, obtained in a trial of Ad26.COV2.S vaccine versus placebo. Read as DNA, the sequence is TGTGCCAGCAGTTACCCGCAGGACAGGGGGCGAGACTATGGCTACACCTTC. This codes for CASSYPQDRGRDYGYTF.